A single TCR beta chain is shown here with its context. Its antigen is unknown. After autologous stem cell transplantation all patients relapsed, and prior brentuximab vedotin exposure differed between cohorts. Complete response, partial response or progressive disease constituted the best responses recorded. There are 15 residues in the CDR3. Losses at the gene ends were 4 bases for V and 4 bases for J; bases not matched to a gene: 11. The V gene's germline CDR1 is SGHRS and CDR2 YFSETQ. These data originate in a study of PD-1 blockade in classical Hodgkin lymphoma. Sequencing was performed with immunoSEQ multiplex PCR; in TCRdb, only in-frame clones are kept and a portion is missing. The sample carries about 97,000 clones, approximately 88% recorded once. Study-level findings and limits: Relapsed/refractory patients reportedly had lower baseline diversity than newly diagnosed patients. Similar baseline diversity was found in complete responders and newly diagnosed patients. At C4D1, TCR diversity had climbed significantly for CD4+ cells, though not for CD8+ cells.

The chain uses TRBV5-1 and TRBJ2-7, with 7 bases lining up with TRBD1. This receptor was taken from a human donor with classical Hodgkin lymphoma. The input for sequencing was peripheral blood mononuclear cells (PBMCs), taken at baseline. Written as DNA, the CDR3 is TGCGCCAGCAGCGCAGCCGGGACAGCCCAATACGAGCAGTACTTC. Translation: CASSAAGTAQYEQYF.